This entry features one TCR beta chain sequence. V was pared by 4 bases and J by 7 bases, with 16 bases between. The CDR3 has 13 amino acids. Germline V gene lookup returns CDR1 SQVTM and CDR2 ANQGSEA. Data came from immunoSEQ multiplex PCR; TCRdb stores just in-frame clones and leaves some out. The sample contains just over 300,000 clones, approximately 85% of which appear only once. The entry originates in a study of blood T cell repertoires in COVID-19. Overall study: Specimens from acute and convalescent COVID-19 originated in the United States, Italy and Spain. The cDNA or gDNA used as material had been derived from T cells, B-cell-depleted T cells, or PBMCs.

The material sequenced was PBMCs or T cells enriched from blood (not recorded which). V gene TRBV29-1 combines with J gene TRBJ1-1; unclear D gene. The sequence derives from a man aged 25-45 years who had recovered from COVID-19. The CDR3 loop is CSVVRPGSYEAFF. The DNA for the CDR3 is TGCAGCGTTGTACGTCCGGGAAGTTATGAAGCTTTCTTT.